This T cell receptor (beta chain) was recovered during a study of T-cell memory formation after mild COVID-19. Study observations and caveats: While clones contracting from day 15 to 85 were balanced between CD4 and CD8, later expanders leaned CD4+. SARS-CoV-2 specificity was not confirmed for second-wave clones peaking on day 37. Cross-reactive memory seemingly joined, as some responding clones were found in pre-infection memory.

This CDR3 has 13 residues. CDR1 is SGDLS, CDR2 YYNGEE, per germline. The ends lost 0 bases at V and 4 bases at J; junction bases unmatched: 0. TCRdb re-called the 5' RACE reads through MiXCR, storing one row per CDR3 protein. The profile shows roughly 300,000 distinct CDR3 sequences, roughly 8.2% of them singletons. This clonotype has only a few counts. The antigen is undetermined. This clonotype was sampled from a young man who had mild COVID-19 (a few samples of this study predate the infection). Cell type and time point are not known. The gene calls are TRBV9 and TRBJ1-1, with TRBD1 matching over 7 bases. The specimen was PBMCs or a T cell subset sorted from them (not recorded which). The CDR3 spells CASSVEGATEAFF. The DNA for the CDR3 is TGTGCCAGCAGCGTAGAGGGGGCCACTGAAGCTTTCTTT.